Each of the 10 T cell receptor beta chains below was sequenced from the same sample in a study of beta chain features in type 1 diabetes. The whole isolated RNA underwent reverse transcription, so sequencing captured expressed TCRB transcripts. Profiling relied on immunoSEQ multiplex PCR, and the TCRdb table lists in-frame clones only, not all of them. The sample carries approximately 15,000 clones, approximately 47% recorded once. Sequencing was carried out using stem cell memory CD4+ T cells from blood. All receptors derive from a woman aged 40 to 49 in good health.

The chain joins TRBV11-2 to TRBJ2-1; 9 bases match TRBD2. The CDR3 runs 17 residues. The germline V gene encodes CDR1 SGHAT and CDR2 FQNNGV. The J segment lost 1 base and the V segment lost 1 base, leaving 5 bases of the junction unmatched. CDR3 in amino acids: CASSLGLAGPSYNEQFF. The CDR3 nucleotides read TGTGCCAGCAGCTTAGGGCTAGCGGGACCTTCCTACAATGAGCAGTTCTTC.

The chain combines TRBV28 with TRBJ2-5; 10 nucleotides agree with TRBD2. The J call may be mistaken, given a closer DNA end match to TRBJ2-7. The CDR3 extends over 15 amino acids. Germline CDR1 is MDHEN and CDR2 is SYDVKM. The CDR3 DNA reads TGTGCCAGCAGTGGAGCGGCTAGCGGGGGTCCCGAGCAGTACTTC. This codes for CASSGAASGGPEQYF.

V usage is TRBV6-1 and J usage is TRBJ1-2; D is perhaps TRBD1 (6 bases). Looked up from germline, CDR1 is MNHNS and CDR2 is SASEGT. The length of the CDR3 is 16 residues. V was cut by 4 bases and J by 2 bases, with 17 bases left in between. The chain's CDR3 is CASSATGTLPNYGYTF. DNA of the CDR3: TGTGCCAGCAGTGCCACCGGGACACTCCCGAACTATGGCTACACCTTC.

V is TRBV7-8 and J is TRBJ1-1, with TRBD1 matching 7 bases. Germline V lookup: CDR1 SGHVS, CDR2 FQNEAQ. The length of the CDR3 is 13 residues. V shed 2 bases, J shed 3 bases, and the junction held 0 bases outside the gene matches. CDR3 protein: CASSLQGDTEAFF. The CDR3 DNA is TGTGCCAGCAGCTTACAGGGGGACACTGAAGCTTTCTTT.

The rearrangement uses TRBV2 and TRBJ2-7, with D possibly TRBD1 on 8 matching bases. Trimming cost V 9 bases and J 2 bases, with 14 bases left between them. Germline CDR1 SNHLY, CDR2 FYNNEI. The CDR3 totals 13 residues. The CDR3 DNA reads as TGTGCCAGGGGGGGGACAGGCCCCTACGAGCAGTACTTC. As protein: CARGGTGPYEQYF.

The chain joins TRBV5-6 to TRBJ2-3; 11 bases agree with TRBD2. Germline assignment: CDR1 SGHDT and CDR2 YYEEEE. V shed 4 bases, J shed 0 bases, and the junction held 4 bases outside the gene matches. This CDR3 has 16 residues. In DNA, the CDR3 is TGTGCCAGCAGCCGCCGACTAGCGGGGAGCACAGATACGCAGTATTTT. It specifies CASSRRLAGSTDTQYF.

This clone was seen only a few times. This sequence joins TRBV9 and TRBJ2-5; the match to TRBD2 covers 16 bases. This CDR3 comprises 17 residues. Germline V gives CDR1 SGDLS, CDR2 YYNGEE. The V segment lost 3 bases and the J segment 5 bases; nucleotides outside the gene matches: 7. CDR3: CASSAGTSGGAEETQYF. Here the CDR3 DNA reads TGTGCCAGCAGCGCGGGGACTAGCGGGGGGGCCGAGGAGACCCAGTACTTC.

The rearrangement uses TRBV15 and TRBJ2-7; 8 bases fit TRBD1. This CDR3 has 16 residues. The trim removed 1 base at V and 0 bases at J, leaving 5 bases unmatched. The germline CDR1 and CDR2 sequences are LNHNV and YYDKDF (reference sequence). The CDR3 DNA reads TGTGCCACCAGCAGAGGCCGGACAGGGAGCTCCTACGAGCAGTACTTC. It codes for CATSRGRTGSSYEQYF.

The chain employs TRBV5-6 and TRBJ2-7; 7 nucleotides line up with TRBD2. The V segment lost 5 bases and the J segment 2 bases; nucleotides outside the gene matches: 10. CDR1 and CDR2 from the germline V gene are SGHDT and YYEEEE. CDR3 length: 15 residues. This chain's CDR3 is CASSFLGGPTYEQYF. Written as DNA, the CDR3 is TGTGCCAGCAGTTTCTTGGGAGGGCCTACCTACGAGCAGTACTTC.

This clone has only a few counts. The chain has TRBV7-8 and TRBJ1-5; 8 positions match TRBD1. Germline assignment: CDR1 SGHVS and CDR2 FQNEAQ. The CDR3 consists of 17 residues. V shed 2 bases, J shed 4 bases, and the junction held 10 bases outside the gene matches. CDR3 in amino acids: CASSLFGGQGKNQPQHF. The CDR3 region has the DNA TGTGCCAGCAGCTTATTTGGCGGACAGGGAAAAAATCAGCCCCAGCATTTT.